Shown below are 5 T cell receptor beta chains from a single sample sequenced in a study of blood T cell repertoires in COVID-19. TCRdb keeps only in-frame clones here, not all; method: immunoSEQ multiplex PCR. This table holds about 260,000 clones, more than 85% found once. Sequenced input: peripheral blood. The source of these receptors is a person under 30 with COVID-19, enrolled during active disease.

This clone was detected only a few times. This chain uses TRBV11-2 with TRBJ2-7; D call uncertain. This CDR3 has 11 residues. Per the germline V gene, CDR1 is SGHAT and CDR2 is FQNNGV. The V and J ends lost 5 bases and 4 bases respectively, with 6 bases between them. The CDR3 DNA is TGTGCCAGCAGCCCACGGTACGAGCAGTACTTC. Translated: CASSPRYEQYF. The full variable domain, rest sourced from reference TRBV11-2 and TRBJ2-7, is EAGVAQSPRYKIIEKRQSVAFWCNPISGHATLYWYQQILGQGPKLLIQFQNNGVVDDSQLPKDRFSAERLKGVDSTLKIQPAKLEDSAVYLCASSPRYEQYFGPGTRLTVT.

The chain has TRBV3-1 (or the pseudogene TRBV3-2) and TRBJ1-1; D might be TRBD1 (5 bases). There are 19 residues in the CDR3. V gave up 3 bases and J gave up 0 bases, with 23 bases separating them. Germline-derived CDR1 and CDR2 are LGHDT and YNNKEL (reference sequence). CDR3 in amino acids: CASSHYLGRPVLMNTEAFF. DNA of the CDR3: TGTGCCAGCAGCCACTACTTGGGGCGTCCGGTTTTGATGAACACTGAAGCTTTCTTT.

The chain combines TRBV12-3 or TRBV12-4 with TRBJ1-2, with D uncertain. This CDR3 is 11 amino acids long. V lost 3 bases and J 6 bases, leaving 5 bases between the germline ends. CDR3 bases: TGTGCCAGCAGTTTTTATAATGGCTACACCTTC. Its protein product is CASSFYNGYTF.

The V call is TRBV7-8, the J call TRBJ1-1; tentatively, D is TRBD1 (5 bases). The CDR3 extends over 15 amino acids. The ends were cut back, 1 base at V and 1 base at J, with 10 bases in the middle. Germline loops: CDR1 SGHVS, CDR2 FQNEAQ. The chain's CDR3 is CASSLGQGTNTEAFF. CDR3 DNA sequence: TGTGCCAGCAGCTTAGGTCAGGGAACGAACACTGAAGCTTTCTTT. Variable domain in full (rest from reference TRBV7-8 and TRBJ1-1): GAGVSQSPRYKVAKRGQDVALRCDPISGHVSLFWYQQALGQGPEFLTYFQNEAQLDKSGLPSDRFFAERPEGSVSTLKIQRTQQEDSAVYLCASSLGQGTNTEAFFGQGTRLTVV.

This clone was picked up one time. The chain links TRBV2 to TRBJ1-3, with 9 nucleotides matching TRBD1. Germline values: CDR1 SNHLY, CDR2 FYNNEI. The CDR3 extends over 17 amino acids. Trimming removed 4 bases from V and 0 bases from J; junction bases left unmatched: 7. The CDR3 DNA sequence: TGTGCCAGCAGTGGGGGGACAGGGAAGAGCTCTGGAAACACCATATATTTT. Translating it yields CASSGGTGKSSGNTIYF.